Shown below are 26 T cell receptor beta chains from a single sample sequenced in a study of blood T cell repertoires in COVID-19. Sequencing was performed with immunoSEQ multiplex PCR; in TCRdb, only in-frame clones are kept and a portion is missing. Here the sample spans roughly 280,000 clones, 86% being singletons. Sequencing used peripheral blood. The receptors come from a man aged 25-45 years with active or convalescent COVID-19.

A single count supports this clone. The rearrangement uses TRBV14 and TRBJ2-2, with a tentative D call TRBD1 (6 bases). Trimming took off 4 bases at V and 0 bases at J, with 15 bases between the two ends. This CDR3 is 17 amino acids long. CDR1 is SGHDN, CDR2 FVKESK, per germline. CDR3 protein: CASSPPRQVSNTGELFF. CDR3 sequence (DNA): TGTGCCAGCAGCCCACCTCGACAGGTTTCGAACACCGGGGAGCTGTTTTTT.

The CDR3 DNA reads TGTGCCAGCAGCCATAGGACAGGGGCACGAGGTGGCTACACCTTC. This gives the protein CASSHRTGARGGYTF. The chain couples TRBV7-2 to TRBJ1-2; 9 nucleotides line up with TRBD1. The length of the CDR3 is 15 residues. Germline values: CDR1 SGHTA, CDR2 FQGNSA. With V trimmed by 5 bases and J by 7 bases, 11 bases remained unmatched.

The chain has TRBV29-1 and TRBJ1-3; unclear D gene. The CDR3 spans 13 residues. CDR1 is SQVTM and CDR2 is ANQGSEA in the germline V gene. The V end was cut by 7 bases, the J end by 0 bases, with 10 bases between. The CDR3 DNA reads TGCAGCGCGTACAGACGCTCTGGAAACACCATATATTTT. This gives the protein CSAYRRSGNTIYF.

The chain links TRBV7-9 to TRBJ2-2; tentative D call: TRBD2 (6 bases). Germline CDR1 and CDR2: SEHNR and FQNEAQ (reference sequence). This CDR3 comprises 15 residues. The V end was cut by 6 bases, the J end by 5 bases, with 16 bases between. CDR3 nucleotide sequence: TGTGCCAGCAGTACAAGACTAGGTTGGACCGGGGAGCTGTTTTTT. Residues: CASSTRLGWTGELFF.

This rearrangement joins TRBV5-8 to TRBJ2-3; D is perhaps TRBD1 (6 bases). The CDR3 is made up of 17 amino acids. V lost 4 bases and J 2 bases, leaving 20 bases between the germline ends. From germline, CDR1 is SGHTS and CDR2 YDEGEE. The CDR3 reads CASSHTKGTPNTDTQYF. As DNA, the CDR3 is TGTGCCAGCAGCCATACCAAAGGGACACCAAACACAGATACGCAGTATTTT.

The chain employs TRBV7-3 and TRBJ1-3, with TRBD1 matching over 7 bases. CDR1 SGHTA and CDR2 FQGTGA come from the germline V gene. Trimming took 1 base from V and 4 from J; bases not matched to a gene: 31. The CDR3 covers 24 residues. The CDR3 DNA reads as TGTGCCAGCAGCTTAATTGGCCTTCCTTCATTTCGGGATTCCCGGACAGGCTCAGGAAACACCATATATTTT. It specifies CASSLIGLPSFRDSRTGSGNTIYF.

The rearrangement uses TRBV11-1 and TRBJ2-5, with 14 bases identical to TRBD2. V lost 4 bases, J lost 3 bases, and 1 base stayed unmatched. The CDR3 runs to 15 residues. The germline V gene encodes CDR1 SGHAT and CDR2 FQDESV (reference sequence). CDR3 amino acids: CASSSTSGGEETQYF. The CDR3 DNA is TGTGCCAGCAGCTCGACTAGCGGGGGGGAAGAGACCCAGTACTTC.

The rearrangement uses TRBV19 and TRBJ1-6; 7 bases line up with TRBD1. V lost 4 bases, J lost 0 bases, and 6 bases stayed unmatched. This CDR3 is 17 amino acids long. The germline CDR1 and CDR2 sequences are LNHDA and SQIVND (reference sequence). In DNA, the CDR3 is TGTGCCAGTAGTACGGGGACAGCCAGCTCCTATAATTCACCCCTCCACTTT. Its protein is CASSTGTASSYNSPLHF. Combining the CDR3 with reference TRBV19 and TRBJ1-6 gives the whole variable domain DGGITQSPKYLFRKEGQNVTLSCEQNLNHDAMYWYRQDPGQGLRLIYYSQIVNDFQKGDIAEGYSVSREKKESFPLTVTSAQKNPTAFYLCASSTGTASSYNSPLHFGNGTRLTVT.

CDR3 sequence: CASSATGGPADTQYF. CDR3 DNA sequence: TGTGCCAGCAGCGCAACGGGGGGGCCGGCAGATACGCAGTATTTT. The V call is TRBV7-2, the J call TRBJ2-3; 8 bases agree with TRBD2. CDR3 size: 15 residues. V shed 5 bases and J 4 bases; nucleotides not matched to a gene: 8. Germline values: CDR1 SGHTA, CDR2 FQGNSA.

This chain joins TRBV6-1 and TRBJ2-7; D not resolved. This CDR3 spans 12 amino acids. From germline, CDR1 is MNHNS and CDR2 SASEGT. Between the trimmed V and J ends, which lost 3 bases and 4 bases, there was a span of 7 bases. The CDR3 DNA is TGTGCCAGCAGTGATCTCGGGTACGAGCAGTACTTC. Protein product: CASSDLGYEQYF.

The gene calls are TRBV7-8 and TRBJ2-7; TRBD2 might be the D (6 bases). V was shortened by 5 bases and J by 7 bases, with 24 bases between the two germline ends. The CDR3 runs to 16 residues. CDR1 and CDR2 from the germline V gene are SGHVS and FQNEAQ. The CDR3 region has the DNA TGTGCCAGCAGCCCTAATCCAGGGACTCCTCTAGTGGAGCAGTACTTC. It is translated as CASSPNPGTPLVEQYF.

The CDR3 sequence: CASSPIGAAAIGKLFF. The DNA of the CDR3 is TGTGCCAGCAGCCCGATCGGCGCGGCAGCGATCGGGAAACTGTTTTTT. The V call is TRBV7-8, the J call TRBJ1-4; no reliable D call. Germline V gene data show CDR1 as SGHVS and CDR2 as FQNEAQ. The length of the CDR3 is 16 residues. Trimming removed 5 bases at V and 11 bases at J, with 24 bases between.

The genes are TRBV5-4 and TRBJ2-2; tentatively, D is TRBD1 (6 bases). Germline V CDR1 and CDR2: SGHNT, YYREEE (reference sequence). This CDR3 has 15 residues. The germline V and J ends were trimmed by 1 base and 4 bases, with 11 bases remaining between them. CDR3 sequence reads: CASSLQGQTTGELFF. The CDR3 region has the DNA TGTGCCAGCAGCTTGCAGGGACAAACCACCGGGGAGCTGTTTTTT.

V gene TRBV7-2 combines with J gene TRBJ2-6; TRBD1 might be the D (6 bases). Trimming took off 5 bases at V and 1 base at J, with 18 bases between the two ends. The CDR3 loop spans 18 amino acids. CDR1 SGHTA and CDR2 FQGNSA come from the germline V gene. The CDR3 loop is CASSPQFSGDSGANVLTF. CDR3 bases: TGTGCCAGCAGCCCGCAATTTTCAGGGGATTCTGGGGCCAACGTCCTGACTTTC. Filled out from reference TRBV7-2 and TRBJ2-6, the complete variable domain reads GAGVSQSPSNKVTEKGKDVELRCDPISGHTALYWYRQSLGQGLEFLIYFQGNSAPDKSGLPSDRFSAERTGGSVSTLTIQRTQQEDSAVYLCASSPQFSGDSGANVLTFGAGSRLTVL.

This clone occurred once. The V call is TRBV4-1, the J call TRBJ2-7, with 9 nucleotides matching TRBD2. The V gene end was trimmed by 2 bases and the J gene end by 9 bases; junction bases not matched to a gene: 14. CDR3 length: 16 residues. Germline CDR1 and CDR2: MGHRA and YSYEKL. Here the CDR3 reads CASSQTSGLATPAQYF. The CDR3 DNA reads TGCGCCAGCAGCCAAACGTCGGGACTAGCCACGCCCGCGCAGTACTTC.

This clone came up once. This sequence joins TRBV4-2 and TRBJ2-2, with TRBD2 matching over 8 bases. Germline V lookup: CDR1 LGHNA, CDR2 YNFKEQ. The CDR3 is 16 residues long. With V trimmed by 1 base and J by 6 bases, 7 bases remained unmatched. The CDR3 reads CASSQVAGGYSGELFF. CDR3 nucleotides: TGTGCCAGCAGCCAAGTTGCGGGGGGCTATTCCGGGGAGCTGTTTTTT.

The DNA of the CDR3 is TGTGCCATCAGTGAGGGGATAGGGGATGAGCAGTTCTTC. It is translated as CAISEGIGDEQFF. This chain joins TRBV10-3 and TRBJ2-1; D might be TRBD1 (5 bases). The V and J ends lost 2 bases and 8 bases respectively, with 10 bases between them. Germline assignment: CDR1 ENHRY and CDR2 SYGVKD. The CDR3 is made up of 13 amino acids.

The J gene is TRBJ1-2, the V gene TRBV19; the match to TRBD1 covers 9 bases. CDR1 and CDR2 (germline): LNHDA, SQIVND (reference sequence). V lost 5 bases, J lost 6 bases, and 10 bases stayed unmatched. This CDR3 is built from 15 residues. Written as DNA, the CDR3 is TGTGCCAGTAGTGGAACCGACAGGGGGAGAGATGGCTACACCTTC. Protein: CASSGTDRGRDGYTF.

This chain connects TRBV10-3 to TRBJ1-1; no reliable D call. Germline-derived CDR1 and CDR2 are ENHRY and SYGVKD. The CDR3 totals 15 residues. V dropped 3 bases and J dropped 2 bases, with 13 bases sitting between them. The CDR3 loop is CAISDDPRVNTEAFF. The CDR3 nucleotides are TGTGCCATCAGTGATGATCCGAGGGTAAACACTGAAGCTTTCTTT.

This rearrangement joins TRBV5-1 to TRBJ2-5; 9 bases map to TRBD2. This CDR3 region has 17 residues. Germline V gives CDR1 SGHRS, CDR2 YFSETQ. With V trimmed by 0 bases and J by 3 bases, 9 bases remained unmatched. Here the CDR3 reads CASSLGRLADREETQYF. CDR3 coding DNA: TGCGCCAGCAGCTTGGGTCGACTAGCGGACCGGGAAGAGACCCAGTACTTC.

In nucleotides, the CDR3 is TGCACCAGCAGCCAAAGACTAGCGGGGGGTGCGTCGGAGACCCAGTACTTC. Protein sequence: CTSSQRLAGGASETQYF. The chain combines TRBV1 with TRBJ2-5; the listed D gene, TRBD2, was not tested against the DNA. TRBV1 is recorded as a pseudogene. The CDR3 length is 17 residues.

The chain employs TRBV12-3 or TRBV12-4 and TRBJ2-7; maybe TRBD1 (6 bases). With 3 bases removed from V and 6 bases from J, the gap between germline ends came to 9 bases. The CDR3 sequence is 12 residues long. CDR3 DNA sequence: TGTGCCAGCAGTTTTCAGGGGCTCGAGCAGTACTTC. This codes for CASSFQGLEQYF.

The rearrangement joins TRBV7-2 to TRBJ1-6; 7 bases line up with TRBD1. V was pared by 4 bases and J by 3 bases, with 9 bases of the junction left unmatched. CDR1 is SGHTA, CDR2 FQGNSA, per germline. CDR3 length: 17 residues. The CDR3 spells CASSSLDRLGYNSPLHF. CDR3 in DNA: TGTGCCAGCAGCTCTCTGGACAGGTTGGGCTATAATTCACCCCTCCACTTT.

This clone was observed a handful of times. The chain is built from TRBV27 and TRBJ1-2; 7 nucleotides line up with TRBD1. Germline V gives CDR1 MNHEY, CDR2 SMNVEV (reference sequence). J gave up 3 bases and V 9 bases, and 13 bases lay outside the gene matches. The CDR3 length is 15 residues. CDR3 sequence (DNA): TGTGCCAGTGAAGAAGAGACAGGGTTAGACTATGGCTACACCTTC. It specifies CASEEETGLDYGYTF.

The chain is built from TRBV3-1 (or the pseudogene TRBV3-2) and TRBJ2-1; no clear D gene. This CDR3 has 14 amino acids. V lost 5 bases, J lost 5 bases, and 13 bases lay in between. Per germline, CDR1 LGHDT and CDR2 YNNKEL (reference sequence). In DNA, the CDR3 is TGTGCCAGCAGCGTAAACAGTCCCCACAATGAGCAGTTCTTC. This codes for CASSVNSPHNEQFF.

This chain connects TRBV18 to TRBJ1-3, with TRBD1 as a possible D gene (6 bases). Trimming removed 8 bases at V and 4 bases at J, with 15 bases between. The CDR3 totals 14 residues. In germline, CDR1 is KGHSH, CDR2 LQKENI. The CDR3: CASRPTGLGNTIYF. The CDR3 coding sequence is TGTGCCAGCCGCCCGACAGGACTGGGAAACACCATATATTTT.